The 27 T cell receptor beta chains below were found in one sample sequenced in a study of control samples from healthy donors and cancer patients. Here immunoSEQ multiplex PCR was the method, and the copy in TCRdb shows in-frame clones only, minus some. The sample has 50,000 or so clones, roughly 87% seen once; the top ten hold 3% to 4%. The sequencing sample was made of blood. All receptors derive from a man aged 45 to 65 in good health.

The chain joins TRBV4-1 to TRBJ2-5, with D hard to call. V was cut by 0 bases and J by 0 bases, with 17 bases left in between. This CDR3 is 18 amino acids long. Germline V gives CDR1 MGHRA, CDR2 YSYEKL. As DNA, the CDR3 is TGCGCCAGCAGCCAAGATTGGGCAGTCTTTTCGTACCAAGAGACCCAGTACTTC. Its translation is CASSQDWAVFSYQETQYF.

This clone was recorded only once. The rearrangement links TRBV28 to TRBJ1-5; perhaps TRBD1 as D (5 bases). This CDR3 region has 15 residues. Germline CDR1 is MDHEN and CDR2 is SYDVKM. V was cut by 7 bases and J by 1 base, with 14 bases left in between. CDR3 amino acids: CASKRGKVSNQPQHF. CDR3 in DNA: TGTGCCAGCAAGCGGGGGAAAGTAAGCAATCAGCCCCAGCATTTT.

The genes are TRBV9 and TRBJ2-3, with D tentatively TRBD1 (5 bases). CDR1 and CDR2 (germline): SGDLS, YYNGEE. Trimming removed 0 bases from V and 5 bases from J, with 13 bases in between. CDR3 length equals 15 residues. CDR3 amino acids: CASSVVRHGQDTQYF. DNA for the CDR3: TGTGCCAGCAGCGTAGTAAGACACGGACAAGATACGCAGTATTTT.

This sequence joins TRBV7-3 and TRBJ2-2; 9 bases match TRBD1. Germline loops: CDR1 SGHTA, CDR2 FQGTGA. Germline trimming cut 2 bases from V and 4 bases from J; bases unmatched to any gene: 5. The CDR3 has 16 amino acids. The CDR3 sequence is CASSLQQGAGTGELFF. CDR3 bases: TGTGCCAGCAGCTTACAACAGGGGGCCGGCACCGGGGAGCTGTTTTTT. The full variable domain, rest sourced from reference TRBV7-3 and TRBJ2-2, is GAGVSQTPSNKVTEKGKYVELRCDPISGHTALYWYRQSLGQGPEFLIYFQGTGAADDSGLPNDRFFAVRPEGSVSTLKIQRTERGDSAVYLCASSLQQGAGTGELFFGEGSRLTVL.

The J gene is TRBJ2-7, the V gene TRBV11-2; a possible D gene is TRBD2 (7 bases). Germline V gives CDR1 SGHAT, CDR2 FQNNGV. The CDR3 has 15 amino acids. Trimming took 1 base from V and 2 from J, leaving 12 bases between them. The CDR3 DNA is TGTGCCAGCAGCTTAGGAGGGGGGGGAACCTACGAGCAGTACTTC. It yields the protein CASSLGGGGTYEQYF.

The chain is built from TRBV28 and TRBJ1-4; D gene unclear. Germline-derived CDR1 and CDR2 are MDHEN and SYDVKM. V was clipped by 4 bases and J by 0 bases, with 6 bases between them. CDR3 length equals 14 residues. CDR3 amino acids: CASSSPTTNEKLFF. CDR3 DNA sequence: TGTGCCAGCAGTTCACCTACAACTAATGAAAAACTGTTTTTT.

The chain is built from TRBV7-3 and TRBJ2-2, with TRBD1 matching over 7 bases. V lost 3 bases to trimming and J lost 3 bases; unmatched junction nucleotides: 7. Germline lookup yields CDR1 SGHTA and CDR2 FQGTGA. The CDR3 runs to 16 residues. The CDR3 protein is CASSFASQGYTGELFF. The CDR3 DNA reads as TGTGCCAGCAGCTTCGCCTCACAGGGGTACACCGGGGAGCTGTTTTTT.

This CDR3 reads CASSPSRDPYTGELFF. DNA of the CDR3: TGTGCCAGCAGTCCGTCCCGGGACCCGTACACCGGGGAGCTGTTTTTT. The chain uses TRBV5-6 and TRBJ2-2, with D possibly called TRBD1 or TRBD2 (5 bases each). V lost 5 bases, J lost 3 bases, and 17 bases lay in between. Germline assignment: CDR1 SGHDT and CDR2 YYEEEE. This CDR3 contains 16 residues. Variable domain in full (rest from reference TRBV5-6 and TRBJ2-2): DAGVTQSPTHLIKTRGQQVTLRCSPKSGHDTVSWYQQALGQGPQFIFQYYEEEERQRGNFPDRFSGHQFPNYSSELNVNALLLGDSALYLCASSPSRDPYTGELFFGEGSRLTVL.

The V gene is TRBV28, the J gene TRBJ1-1, with 11 bases matching TRBD1. This CDR3 contains 16 residues. J lost 4 bases, V lost 4 bases, and 8 bases had no gene match. CDR1 MDHEN and CDR2 SYDVKM come from the germline V gene. The DNA for the CDR3 is TGTGCCAGCAGTTCACCGGTGGGACAGGGGGGCACTGAAGCTTTCTTT. Amino acid sequence: CASSSPVGQGGTEAFF. Variable domain in full (rest from reference TRBV28 and TRBJ1-1): DVKVTQSSRYLVKRTGEKVFLECVQDMDHENMFWYRQDPGLGLRLIYFSYDVKMKEKGDIPEGYSVSREKKERFSLILESASTNQTSMYLCASSSPVGQGGTEAFFGQGTRLTVV.

The genes are TRBV9 and TRBJ2-7; TRBD1 matches at 7 bases. The CDR3 has 14 residues. Germline loops: CDR1 SGDLS, CDR2 YYNGEE. The ends lost 4 bases at V and 2 bases at J; junction bases unmatched: 6. The CDR3: CASSIRDSAYEQYF. CDR3 in DNA: TGTGCCAGCAGCATTCGGGACAGCGCCTACGAGCAGTACTTC.

The CDR3 nucleotides read TGTGCCAGCAGTGAACTAGCGGGGAGGGGGGAGACCCAGTACTTC. Translating gives CASSELAGRGETQYF. The chain links TRBV2 to TRBJ2-5, with 9 bases identical to TRBD2. The CDR3 has 15 amino acids. Losses at the gene ends were 2 bases for V and 5 bases for J; bases not matched to a gene: 6. Germline V lookup: CDR1 SNHLY, CDR2 FYNNEI.

This sequence joins TRBV28 and TRBJ2-1, with 9 bases matching TRBD1. From germline, CDR1 is MDHEN and CDR2 SYDVKM. The ends lost 9 bases at V and 8 bases at J; junction bases unmatched: 14. The CDR3 extends over 15 amino acids. This chain's CDR3 is CASPPNTGGLYEQFF. The CDR3 nucleotides read TGTGCCAGTCCCCCAAATACAGGGGGCCTCTATGAGCAGTTCTTC.

This chain links TRBV21-1 with TRBJ1-3; the D call of TRBD1 is as the table states it, not checked on the DNA. TRBV21-1 is marked as a pseudogene. The length of the CDR3 is 19 residues. The CDR3 coding sequence is TGTGCCAGCAGCAAATGCGAGACAGGCGAAAAAATCTCTGGAAACACCATATATTTT. Translated, it gives CASSKCETGEKISGNTIYF.

This chain connects TRBV6-1 to TRBJ1-3; D not certain. The CDR3 consists of 16 residues. CDR1 is MNHNS, CDR2 SASEGT, per germline. The germline V and J ends were trimmed by 2 bases and 3 bases, with 14 bases remaining between them. CDR3 in DNA: TGTGCCAGCAGTGAATTCTCGGTTGACCGTGGAAACACCATATATTTT. This codes for CASSEFSVDRGNTIYF.

CDR3 in DNA: TGTGCCAGCAGCCCGGCCAGTAACTACGAGCAGTACTTC. It translates to CASSPASNYEQYF. V is TRBV6-5 and J is TRBJ2-7; D gene unclear. This CDR3 has 13 amino acids. The V gene's germline CDR1 is MNHEY and CDR2 SVGAGI. The V and J ends lost 6 bases and 3 bases respectively, with 12 bases between them.

This chain links TRBV5-1 with TRBJ2-7; perhaps TRBD1 as D (5 bases). V lost 9 bases, J lost 1 base, and 23 bases lay in between. The CDR3 covers 16 residues. The germline CDR1 and CDR2 sequences are SGHRS and YFSETQ. DNA of the CDR3: TGCGCCATCTCGACCATACCCAGGGTACTATCCTACGAGCAGTACTTC. Encoded protein: CAISTIPRVLSYEQYF.

This clone was seen a single time. V gene TRBV29-1 combines with J gene TRBJ1-3; TRBD1 is a possible D gene (6 bases). Germline CDR1 and CDR2: SQVTM and ANQGSEA. V shed 6 bases and J shed 4 bases, with 13 bases lying between them. The CDR3 is 13 amino acids. CDR3 DNA sequence: TGCAGCGTCATCCGGGACAACGGAAACACCATATATTTT. Translating gives CSVIRDNGNTIYF.

CDR3 region: CASSSGEDTEAFF. DNA for the CDR3: TGTGCCAGCAGCTCCGGGGAGGACACTGAAGCTTTCTTT. The chain combines TRBV7-3 with TRBJ1-1; no clear D gene. Trimming left V 4 bases short and J 3 bases short, with 9 bases between. Germline V gene lookup returns CDR1 SGHTA and CDR2 FQGTGA. The CDR3 consists of 13 residues.

The CDR3 DNA follows: TGCGCCAGCAGCTTGGAGGTAGCGGGAGTCTCAGATACGCAGTATTTT. Its protein is CASSLEVAGVSDTQYF. The V call is TRBV5-1, the J call TRBJ2-3, with 9 bases identical to TRBD2. The V segment lost 0 bases and the J segment 4 bases; nucleotides outside the gene matches: 6. Germline CDR1 reads SGHRS; CDR2 reads YFSETQ. CDR3 length equals 16 residues.

CDR3 protein: CASSLVFYFESANYGYTF. For the CDR3, the DNA is TGTGCCAGCAGCTTGGTCTTCTATTTCGAATCAGCTAACTATGGCTACACCTTC. The chain employs TRBV5-8 and TRBJ1-2; D gene uncertain. Trimming shortened V by 0 bases and J by 0 bases, and 18 bases separated the two germline ends. The CDR3 loop spans 18 amino acids. Germline V CDR1 and CDR2: SGHTS, YDEGEE.

The V gene is TRBV11-3, the J gene TRBJ1-1; D is perhaps TRBD1 (5 bases). Looked up from germline, CDR1 is SGHNT and CDR2 is YENEEA. The CDR3 contains 15 residues. Trimming stripped 5 bases from V and 4 bases from J, with 17 bases between. CDR3 protein: CASSPSLGGGTEAFF. DNA for the CDR3: TGTGCCAGCAGCCCCTCCTTGGGGGGGGGCACTGAAGCTTTCTTT.

The V call is TRBV9, the J call TRBJ2-1; 7 bases fit TRBD2. V lost 1 base to trimming and J lost 4 bases; unmatched junction nucleotides: 5. The CDR3 sequence is 15 residues long. Germline V gene lookup returns CDR1 SGDLS and CDR2 YYNGEE. CDR3 region: CASSVWLAEYNEQFF. The CDR3, as DNA: TGTGCCAGCAGCGTATGGCTAGCGGAATACAATGAGCAGTTCTTC.

The rearrangement links TRBV2 to TRBJ2-4, with TRBD1 identical over 8 bases. Germline CDR1 is SNHLY and CDR2 is FYNNEI. The CDR3 has 15 amino acids. With 4 bases clipped from V and 4 bases from J, the junction kept 6 bases outside the gene matches. The CDR3 region is CASSAITGGKNIQYF. The CDR3 DNA sequence: TGTGCCAGCAGTGCTATCACAGGGGGGAAAAACATTCAGTACTTC.

The chain combines TRBV7-9 with TRBJ2-1; 9 nucleotides align to TRBD2. V was pared by 1 base and J by 7 bases, with 5 bases of the junction left unmatched. The germline CDR1 and CDR2 sequences are SEHNR and FQNEAQ (reference sequence). This CDR3 comprises 15 residues. Written as DNA, the CDR3 is TGTGCCAGCAGCTTAGTAGCGGGAGTACGAAATGAGCAGTTCTTC. It codes for CASSLVAGVRNEQFF.

A word on this clone: The DNA is left out, because the CDR3 cannot be placed on it with certainty; the CDR3 is given as TCRdb lists it. This chain joins TRBV15 and TRBJ1-5. The germline V gene has CDR1 LNHNV and CDR2 YYDKDF (reference sequence). 17 amino acids form the CDR3, both terminal residues included. CDR3 region: CATSREDFGAGEGPQHF.

V is TRBV10-2 and J is TRBJ1-5; D is perhaps TRBD1 (5 bases). Germline lookup yields CDR1 WSHSY and CDR2 SAAADI. This CDR3 has 15 residues. V gave up 0 bases and J gave up 4 bases, with 10 bases separating them. The CDR3 nucleotides are TGCGCCAGCAGTGAGTCCGGGGCCGCGAATCAGCCCCAGCATTTT. Translated: CASSESGAANQPQHF.

The genes are TRBV19 and TRBJ2-7; 8 bases align to TRBD1. CDR1 is LNHDA and CDR2 is SQIVND in the germline V gene (reference sequence). CDR3 size: 13 residues. V lost 9 bases to trimming and J lost 4 bases; unmatched junction nucleotides: 8. CDR3 DNA: TGTGCCAGCGCCGGGACAGGAGTTTACGAGCAGTACTTC. Its protein product is CASAGTGVYEQYF.